This T cell receptor beta chain was sequenced during a study of cytomegalovirus exposure and HLA in healthy donors (dated by TCRdb to 2015 to 2018). Some background on the complete study: An earlier analysis of approximately 600 of the donors reported about 290 Gb of sequence data and 117 million unique TCR beta sequences from 150 million to 200 million T cells. The number of typed donors differed by locus: about 629-630 for A, B, C, DRB1 and DQB1; 500 to 550 for DQA1; roughly 600 for DPA1; and around 450 for DPB1. Several DR-DQ haplotypes were treated as single units for association and clustering because of strong linkage in the cohort. Besides the first cohort of approximately 670 subjects, a separate validation cohort made up of 120 different subjects was used. In a later genetic analysis, genome-wide SNP genotypes for about 65% of the 666 donors were used, and that subset was treated as a discovery cohort. Among 300 to 500 genotyped donors of the cohort, an average of about 220,000 unique TCR beta nucleotide sequences was sequenced per donor, of which 15% to 20% were non-productive. Roughly 310 gigabases of sequencing data and tens of millions of unique TCR sequences were included in an early release covering several hundred HLA-typed donors. The study combined high-throughput TCR immunosequencing, statistical association of individual TCRs with disease status, and machine learning to predict cytomegalovirus infection status. To decide whether each TCR beta V gene segment behaved as functional or pseudogenic, an earlier analysis of over 500 of the donors relied on high-throughput TCR beta sequencing. The study aimed to test whether signatures of past pathogen exposure could be identified by cataloging public T cell receptors. In a later analysis, previously published TCR beta repertoires from fewer than 750 donors were re-analyzed and high-resolution HLA genotyping was added so that TCR occurrence patterns could be studied. All discovery cohort repertoires had been generated on a single sequencing platform. Donor age, sex, ethnicity and CMV serostatus were collected together with the repertoire data. In the later analysis, no new phenotypic data were used to find candidate immune exposures; instead, reliance was placed on TCR beta sequences and their occurrence across donors. Among the roughly 430 genotyped donors, 75% to 90% belonged to the genetic ancestry cluster associated with self-reported Caucasian donors. Using immunosequencing, the study profiled T cell repertoires from fewer than 850 subjects and related those repertoires to cytomegalovirus serostatus. HLA typing covered class I and class II loci at four-digit resolution.

The cohort was made up of 500 to 850 healthy bone marrow donors. Cohort members were all nominally healthy when sampled, although unrecorded immune exposures were likely present. The donor tested CMV seronegative and was one of the 352 seronegative cohort members. A peripheral blood sample was collected from each donor, and TCR beta sequencing was performed on peripheral blood mononuclear cells. Genomic DNA was extracted from the blood cell samples with the Qiagen DNeasy Blood Extraction Kit. Including cysteine and phenylalanine, the CDR3 has 19 amino acids. The only DNA kept is the CDR3, 57 bases in frame from the first base. General study outcomes and caveats: In a later analysis, 16,951 TCR beta sequences were associated with specific HLA alleles at a false discovery rate of 0.05. The sequencing pipeline was judged likely to have produced a cluster of highly shared sequence variants as a technical artifact. Assigning TCR associations to individual alleles was difficult when HLA alleles, especially DR and DQ, strongly co-occurred. Most CMV-associated TCR beta chains appeared to be HLA-restricted in a later analysis, and the HLA associations seemed to be driven largely by CMV exposure. Immune exposure information for the cohort was limited to CMV serostatus. Broadly in line with IMGT annotations, most TCR beta V segments showed up in productive rearrangements about 87% or about 30% of the time in an earlier analysis of under 700 of the donors. In both the original and validation cohorts, the classifier was reported to diagnose cytomegalovirus status with high specificity and sensitivity. A further reported finding was that TCR beta sequences accurately predicted the HLA-A and HLA-B alleles for most subjects in the first cohort. Roughly uniform sequencing depth across donors was assumed in presence/absence analyses, although this assumption may not hold. In a later analysis, TCR association rates were found to vary across HLA loci, with the most associated TCRs seen for DRB1 alleles and the fewest for HLA-C alleles. Only TCR beta chains were sequenced in this cohort, and the absence of alpha or paired-chain data limited detectable features. The study listed 170 or so TCR beta chains as associated with cytomegalovirus. Because the 87-base-pair reads could not distinguish some IMGT-functional V segments, including TRBV6-2 and TRBV6-3, those segments were excluded. In vitro tests confirmed that a few of the cytomegalovirus-associated TCR beta chains recognize cytomegalovirus antigens. The authors suggested that the approach could potentially be generalized to other disease states and immunological phenotypes. V-gene and J-gene trimming of TCR beta chains was associated with a missense DCLRE1C variant in a later genetic analysis, and the association was replicated in an independent cohort. HLA typing was unavailable for some donors at each locus, so association tests used only the typed subset. According to a later analysis, parvovirus B19, influenza, CMV and Epstein-Barr virus appeared linked to several top co-occurrence clusters. Across donors, most TCR sequences were observed very rarely, whereas some public TCRs were present in many individuals. A later analysis found that HLA-associated TCR beta chains were more clonally expanded and had lower generation probabilities than equally common non-associated chains. Because counts were too low, roughly 17 rarely observed V segments, including chromosome 9 orphons, were left out of the earlier analysis of roughly 600 of the donors. Correlated functional status among segregating V segments might reflect linkage disequilibrium, but an unknown experimental factor could not be ruled out. Compared with the 666-donor mean, donors in an Asian-associated ancestry cluster had fewer N-insertions in productive TCRs, according to a later genetic analysis.

The protocol used for the library was the immunoSEQ multiplex PCR assay. For the multiplex PCR, a mixture combining 60 forward primers for TCR Vbeta segments and 13 reverse primers for TCR Jbeta segments was used. The CDR3 region of rearranged TCR beta genes was amplified from genomic DNA with a multiplex PCR assay. The amplified TCR beta libraries were sequenced on the Illumina HiSeq System as 87-base-pair reads. On the authors' methods: In a later analysis, roughly 80 million unique TCR beta chains were counted across the approximately 640 repertoires, and around 11 million of these chains were shared by at least two donors. Raw reads were error-corrected and collapsed into unique sequences by a nearest-neighbor algorithm in which closely related sequences were merged to remove PCR and sequencing errors. To assign V, D and J gene segments, CDR3 sequences were aligned to IMGT reference sequences. For a sequence to be retained, a match of at least six nucleotides to both a V gene segment and a J gene segment was required. Rearrangements were classified as productive when the CDR3 lacked stop codons and remained in frame with V and J, and all other rearrangements were classified as non-productive. CDR3 was defined by IMGT convention, running from the second conserved V-encoded cysteine to the conserved J-encoded phenylalanine. Sequences without an unambiguous match to a single V gene segment were excluded from the earlier analysis of approximately 560 of the donors. An earlier analysis of approximately 590 of the donors classified V segments as functional when productive rearrangements were above 56.7% and as segregating when the standard deviation between donors was above 5%. A statistical classification framework was built to diagnose cytomegalovirus status from the catalog of TCR beta chain sequences. A later analysis assigned V and J genes by comparing TCR nucleotide sequences with IMGT/GENE-DB human TR gene sequences. Using the TCRdist pipeline, a later analysis assigned CDR3 sequences along with most-parsimonious VDJ recombination scenarios. In a later analysis, each TCR beta chain was defined by its CDR3 amino acid sequence together with its V-gene family, and reads without a unique V-gene family were excluded. In a later analysis, around 600 highly shared, low-generation-probability nucleotide sequences were removed to address suspected cross-contamination and a sequencing artifact. In a later analysis, a clonal expansion index for each public chain was calculated from normalized within-repertoire ranks of inferred template counts. Generation probabilities in a later analysis came from a VDJ recombination model fitted to out-of-frame rearrangements, and those results were checked against IGoR. In a later analysis, hypergeometric tests were used to score TCR-TCR, TCR-HLA and TCR-CMV co-occurrence, with a repertoire-size bias correction applied to TCR pairs. False discovery rates were estimated in a later analysis by permuting HLA or CMV assignments 20 times. A later analysis grouped co-occurring TCRs with DBSCAN, adding TCRdist sequence similarity when clustering within HLA-allele-positive subsets. Repertoires with fewer than 30,000 or more than 120,000 public chains were left out of co-occurrence clustering, as were five repertoires with anomalous nucleotide sharing. This immuneACCESS table, as held by TCRdb, lists in-frame sequences with V and J called but not all clones. Of the missing ones, under half trace to an unresolved V gene in checked studies; the others have no known cause. The DNA gave D and trimming, while V, J and clone size come from that table. The sample contains around 88,000 clones, around 74% of them found a single time. Together, the top ten hold 1.8% of the sample.

The sample holds a few counts of this clone. Its target antigen remains unknown. Qualities for individual bases were not recorded, and no much larger clone is one base off. Sequencing used PBMCs. The sequence joins TRBV21-1 to TRBJ2-1; TRBD2 reflects the table's D call only, with no check against the DNA. TRBV21-1 is a listed pseudogene. The receptor was derived from a male donor in good health and CMV-seronegative. This receptor carries the CDR3 CASSKAPGLAGGPYNEQFF. The base sequence is TGTGCCAGCAGCAAAGCCCCGGGACTAGCGGGAGGGCCGTACAATGAGCAGTTCTTC.